This TCR beta chain was sequenced during a study of a mutant IDH1 vaccine in newly diagnosed glioma. Germline values: CDR1 ENHRY, CDR2 SYGVKD. V dropped 4 bases and J dropped 1; count of bases not matched to a gene: 1. The CDR3 spans 14 residues. Comment on this clone: Its antigen is as yet unknown.

Time point in this sample: week 23, last vaccination. The vaccine gave 300 ug of a 20-mer mutant IDH1 peptide subcutaneously per dose. Sequencing was performed with immunoSEQ multiplex PCR; in TCRdb, only in-frame clones are kept and a portion is missing. The table includes roughly 74,000 clones, approximately 85% detected once. The receptor comes from a man aged 25 to 40 with glioma. Some clones in this sample may be carry-over from other donors' samples. Sample: PBMCs, taken from a glioma patient whose treatment included an IDH1 peptide vaccine. The chain combines TRBV10-3 with TRBJ1-1; 9 positions match TRBD1. The CDR3: CAISADRGNTEAFF. In DNA, the CDR3 is TGTGCCATCAGTGCGGACAGGGGGAACACTGAAGCTTTCTTT.